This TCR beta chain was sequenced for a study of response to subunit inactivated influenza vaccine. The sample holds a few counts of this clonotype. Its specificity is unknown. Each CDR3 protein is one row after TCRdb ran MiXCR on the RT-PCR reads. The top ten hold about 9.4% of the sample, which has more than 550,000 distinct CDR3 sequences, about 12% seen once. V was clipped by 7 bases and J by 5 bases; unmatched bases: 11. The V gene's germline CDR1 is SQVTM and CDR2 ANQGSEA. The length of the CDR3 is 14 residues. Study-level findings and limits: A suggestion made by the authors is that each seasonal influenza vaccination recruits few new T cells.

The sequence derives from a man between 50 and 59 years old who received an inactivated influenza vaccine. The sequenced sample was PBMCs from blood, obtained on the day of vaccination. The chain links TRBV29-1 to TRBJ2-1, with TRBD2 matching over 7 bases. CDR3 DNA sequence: TGCAGCGGGAATAACCGACTAGCCAACAATGAGCAGTTCTTC. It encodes CSGNNRLANNEQFF.